This TCR beta chain was observed in a study of T cell responses to AZD1222 COVID-19 vaccine. Overall study: Researchers grouped second doses given at about 4 or about 12 weeks into one pool. Study-wide points: Donors were largely white British and mainly female; clonal diversity was possibly underestimated. The study identified only 6 or 7 AZD1222 recipients as seropositive at baseline.

In the case of this clone: Its antigen remains unknown.

Germline V gives CDR1 SGHTA, CDR2 FQGNSA. J was trimmed by 1 base and V by 0 bases; bases with no gene match: 6. The CDR3 extends over 18 amino acids. Only in-frame clones appear in the TCRdb table, and some are missing; sequencing was by immunoSEQ multiplex PCR. The sample has about 140,000 clones; about 90% are singletons. The sequence was collected from an adult in good health. The sequencing used peripheral blood, collected on day 0 of AZD1222 vaccination. The chain links TRBV7-2 to TRBJ1-6; 7 bases are shared with TRBD1. The CDR3 sequence: CASSLAPGGRSYNSPLHF. The CDR3 DNA is TGTGCCAGCAGCTTAGCGCCAGGGGGTAGGTCCTATAATTCACCCCTCCACTTT.